One T cell receptor (beta chain) is described in this entry. Its antigen is unidentified. TCRdb's table, derived via immunoSEQ multiplex PCR, lists solely in-frame clones and lacks some. The sample yields under 50,000 clones, about 90% seen once. The data belong to a study of T cells after posttransplantation cyclophosphamide. The study, taken as a whole, reports: TRB clonality was highly associated with recipient CMV seropositivity and reactivation.

A marrow graft followed busulfan-fludarabine conditioning, with cyclophosphamide on days +3 and +4. The CDR3 sequence is 13 residues long. Germline CDR1 reads ENHRY; CDR2 reads SYGVKD. V was shortened by 6 bases and J by 6 bases, with 11 bases between the two germline ends. The TCR originated in a male patient between 60 and 69 years old who received an allogeneic stem cell transplant from a related donor and was CMV-positive. Some T cells could come from the graft donor. The chain couples TRBV10-3 to TRBJ2-2, with D possibly TRBD2 on 6 matching bases. Sequenced material: PBMCs, taken around 67 days after allogeneic stem cell transplant with posttransplant cyclophosphamide. The CDR3 loop reads CAISAGLPGELFF. CDR3 bases: TGTGCCATCAGCGCGGGACTTCCCGGGGAGCTGTTTTTT.